This TCR beta chain was captured by sequencing in a study of OX40 agonist ivuxolimab in advanced cancers. For the study at large: Those enrolled were approximately 87% male, with a mean age of around 60 years and ages from about 20 to 90. Having had anti-PD-1, anti-PD-L1 or anti-CTLA-4 therapy before was allowed, and roughly 39% had some.

In the case of this clone: Its antigen is undetermined.

The germline V gene has CDR1 SGHTA and CDR2 FQGNSA. CDR3 length equals 15 residues. Trimming left V 5 bases short and J 7 bases short, with 18 bases between. The data were produced by immunoSEQ multiplex PCR, yet TCRdb's version contains in-frame clones alone and is incomplete. The sample carries approximately 60,000 clones, around four fifths recorded once. Study results and caveats: Among T cells, CD8+ cells averaged more expanded clones than CD4+ cells. In the 0.1 to 3.0 mg/kg range, CD4+ and CD8+ blood T cells had expanded clonally by week 6.

The gene calls are TRBV7-2 and TRBJ2-1; D might be TRBD1 (7 bases). The sequences come from CD4+ or CD8+ T cells sorted from blood, collected in a trial of the OX40 agonist ivuxolimab. This receptor was identified in an adult with an advanced solid tumor such as melanoma, head and neck, liver or kidney cancer. DNA of the CDR3: TGTGCCAGCAGCCAGGGGGGCGGGAATGTTAATGAGCAGTTCTTC. Encoded protein: CASSQGGGNVNEQFF. Filled out from reference TRBV7-2 and TRBJ2-1, the complete variable domain reads GAGVSQSPSNKVTEKGKDVELRCDPISGHTALYWYRQSLGQGLEFLIYFQGNSAPDKSGLPSDRFSAERTGGSVSTLTIQRTQQEDSAVYLCASSQGGGNVNEQFFGPGTRLTVL.